Shown below are 5 T cell receptor beta chains from a single sample sequenced in a study of cytomegalovirus exposure and HLA in healthy donors. The PCR made use of 60 Vbeta and 13 Jbeta primers. Generated by immunoSEQ multiplex PCR, the TCRdb table keeps only in-frame clones and is missing some. The profile shows about 140,000 clones, more than 60% of them singletons. The sequencing sample was made of PBMCs. Receptors originate from a man aged 40-55 years in good health and CMV-seronegative.

The chain has TRBV19 and TRBJ1-1; D may be TRBD1 (6 bases). Germline V lookup: CDR1 LNHDA, CDR2 SQIVND (reference sequence). This CDR3 region has 12 residues. V shed 6 bases and J shed 6 bases, with 11 bases lying between them. The DNA for the CDR3 is TGTGCCAGTAGCCAACAGGGCCCTGAAGCTTTCTTT. Protein: CASSQQGPEAFF.

On this clone: The sample carries other DNA sequences with the same CDR3. The chain links TRBV2 to TRBJ1-5, with 11 nucleotides matching TRBD1. Germline values: CDR1 SNHLY, CDR2 FYNNEI. V lost 4 bases, J lost 5 bases, and 1 base stayed unmatched. The CDR3 loop spans 14 amino acids. CDR3 sequence reads: CASSGTGGYQPQHF. CDR3 DNA sequence: TGTGCCAGCAGTGGGACAGGGGGCTATCAGCCCCAGCATTTT. Looking up the rest from reference TRBV2 and TRBJ1-5 gives the full variable domain: EPEVTQTPSHQVTQMGQEVILRCVPISNHLYFYWYRQILGQKVEFLVSFYNNEISEKSEIFDDQFSVERPDGSNFTLKIRSTKLEDSAMYFCASSGTGGYQPQHFGDGTRLSIL.

J is TRBJ1-5 and V is TRBV2; D perhaps matches TRBD1 (6 bases). Germline V gene lookup returns CDR1 SNHLY and CDR2 FYNNEI. V was trimmed by 4 bases and J by 6 bases, leaving 13 bases between them. The CDR3 has 14 amino acids. The CDR3 DNA is TGTGCCAGCAGTGGGGCAGGGGCGCCTCAGCCCCAGCATTTT. This encodes CASSGAGAPQPQHF.

The gene calls are TRBV4-1 and TRBJ2-7, with 8 bases matching TRBD2. Germline CDR1 MGHRA, CDR2 YSYEKL. The CDR3 is made up of 16 amino acids. The ends lost 0 bases at V and 3 bases at J; junction bases unmatched: 7. The CDR3, as DNA: TGCGCCAGCAGCCAAGATCCCGAGCGGGGGTACTACGAGCAGTACTTC. Translated, it gives CASSQDPERGYYEQYF.

This chain links TRBV18 with TRBJ1-2; 12 bases align to TRBD1. V lost 2 bases and J lost 0; bases outside the gene matches: 16. Germline V lookup: CDR1 KGHSH, CDR2 LQKENI. The CDR3 is 21 residues long. The CDR3 DNA is TGTGCCAGCTCACCAGGGACAGGGGGCGAGGCGGTCACCCAAGCTAACTATGGCTACACCTTC. This encodes CASSPGTGGEAVTQANYGYTF.